These T cell receptor beta chains were read from a single sample in a study of blood T cell repertoires in COVID-19. TCRdb's copy holds only in-frame clones and misses some; the assay was immunoSEQ multiplex PCR. The sample lists about 42,000 clones; roughly 81% were seen once. The sample comprised peripheral blood. These receptors all stem from a woman in her seventies in a cohort sampled during active COVID-19. The conserved cysteine and the conserved F or W are not part of the CDR3 here.

j_call: TRBJ1-2
v_call: TRBV5-4
cdr3_aa: ASSLRGARNYGYT

j_call: TRBJ2-3
v_call: TRBV6-1
cdr3_aa: ASSEAFKDTQY

j_call: TRBJ2-2
v_call: TRBV10-3
cdr3_aa: AISGDRGGTGELF

j_call: TRBJ1-6
v_call: TRBV2
cdr3_aa: ASLRDNSPLH

j_call: TRBJ1-1
v_call: TRBV4-2
cdr3_aa: ASSQVNFERVRGKAF

j_call: TRBJ1-2
v_call: TRBV28
cdr3_aa: ASSAGTDYGGYT

j_call: TRBJ2-5
v_call: TRBV2
cdr3_aa: ASSVSGFQETQY

j_call: TRBJ2-1
v_call: TRBV28
cdr3_aa: ASSLFPGRGRNEQF

j_call: TRBJ2-7
v_call: TRBV2
cdr3_aa: ASSTRTSGTLD

j_call: TRBJ2-7
v_call: TRBV7-6
cdr3_aa: ASSPGGPRTYEQY

j_call: TRBJ2-7
v_call: TRBV5-1
cdr3_aa: ASSLGGYTYEQY

j_call: TRBJ1-5
v_call: TRBV7-2
cdr3_aa: ASSPRGQPQH

j_call: TRBJ2-2
v_call: TRBV2
cdr3_aa: ASRAGGELF

j_call: TRBJ1-1
v_call: TRBV5-6
cdr3_aa: ASSDTPNTEAF

j_call: TRBJ2-7
v_call: TRBV18
cdr3_aa: ASSPETVYEQY

j_call: TRBJ2-3
v_call: TRBV3-1/TRBV3-2
cdr3_aa: ASTQGGTQY

j_call: TRBJ2-7
v_call: TRBV5-1
cdr3_aa: ASSLGTGGYEQY

j_call: TRBJ2-7
v_call: TRBV27
cdr3_aa: ASSLSSSGSPYEQY

j_call: TRBJ2-3
v_call: TRBV19
cdr3_aa: ASSPYVAGLSTDTQY

j_call: TRBJ1-4
v_call: TRBV28
cdr3_aa: ASSVGTGGHEKLF

j_call: TRBJ2-3
v_call: TRBV6-2/TRBV6-3
cdr3_aa: ASSSPARLAGARVTQY

j_call: TRBJ1-1
v_call: TRBV28
cdr3_aa: ASTRGEAF

j_call: TRBJ2-5
v_call: TRBV11-1
cdr3_aa: ASSQTGADETQY

j_call: TRBJ2-1
v_call: TRBV7-9
cdr3_aa: ASSSTLAATYNEQF

j_call: TRBJ2-2
v_call: TRBV4-1
cdr3_aa: ASSQASNTGELF